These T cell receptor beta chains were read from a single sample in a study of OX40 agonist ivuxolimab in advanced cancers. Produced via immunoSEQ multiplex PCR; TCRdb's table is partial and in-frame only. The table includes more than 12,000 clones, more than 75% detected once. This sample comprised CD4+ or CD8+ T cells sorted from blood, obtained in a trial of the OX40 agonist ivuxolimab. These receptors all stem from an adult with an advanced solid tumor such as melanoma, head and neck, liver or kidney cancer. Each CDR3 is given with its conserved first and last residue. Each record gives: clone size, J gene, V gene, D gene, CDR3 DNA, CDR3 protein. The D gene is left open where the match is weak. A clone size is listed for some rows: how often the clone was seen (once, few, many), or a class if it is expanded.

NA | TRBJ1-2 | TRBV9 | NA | TGTGCCAGCAGCGCCCCAACCAGGGCTAACTATGGCTACACCTTC | CASSAPTRANYGYTF
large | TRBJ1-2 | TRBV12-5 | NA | TGTGCTAGTGGTTCGGGGACTGAGGCTCTGGTATATGGCTACACCTTC | CASGSGTEALVYGYTF
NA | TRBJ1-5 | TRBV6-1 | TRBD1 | TGTGCCAGCAGCTTTTCTCAGGGACAGGATCAGCCCCAGCATTTT | CASSFSQGQDQPQHF
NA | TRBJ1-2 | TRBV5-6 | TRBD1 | TGTGCCAGCAGCGGCGACAGGGGGTATGGCTACACCTTC | CASSGDRGYGYTF
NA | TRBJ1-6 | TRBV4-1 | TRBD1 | TGCGCCAGCAGCCCGGAGCGGAGACAGGGGAATTCACCCCTCCACTTT | CASSPERRQGNSPLHF
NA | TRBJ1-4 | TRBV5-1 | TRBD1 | TGCGCCAGCAGCTTCGCAACTGGGACAGGAACGGGAGAAAAACTGTTTTTT | CASSFATGTGTGEKLFF
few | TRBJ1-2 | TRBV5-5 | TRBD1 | TGTGCCAGCAGCCCGGAAGTAGGGGGCATTGGCTACACCTTC | CASSPEVGGIGYTF
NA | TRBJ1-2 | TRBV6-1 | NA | TGTGCCAGCAGTGGCGTCTGGTTGTGGCAGCGGTGGGATCGTGGCTACACCTTC | CASSGVWLWQRWDRGYTF
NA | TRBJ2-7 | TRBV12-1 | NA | TGTGCCAGCAGCTCCACCTACGAGCAGTACTTC | CASSSTYEQYF
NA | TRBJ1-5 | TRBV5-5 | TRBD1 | TGTGCCAGCAGGCCGGACAGGACCAGCAATCAGCCCCAGCATTTT | CASRPDRTSNQPQHF
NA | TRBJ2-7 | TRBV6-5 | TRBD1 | TGTGCCAGCAGTTACACGAGACAGGGCTACGAGCAGTACTTC | CASSYTRQGYEQYF
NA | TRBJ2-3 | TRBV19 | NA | TGTGCCAGTAGTATAGGAGGGGACCGCACAGATACGCAGTATTTT | CASSIGGDRTDTQYF
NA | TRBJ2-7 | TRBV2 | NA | TGTGCCAGCAGTGAAGCGCTTGTGGGAGACGAGCAGTACTTC | CASSEALVGDEQYF
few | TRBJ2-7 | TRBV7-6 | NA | TGTGCCAGCAGCTTTGGTTCTGGCGAGCAGTACTTC | CASSFGSGEQYF
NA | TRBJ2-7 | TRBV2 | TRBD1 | TGTGCCAGAACAGGGGGCGCAGGGAACGAGCAGTACTTC | CARTGGAGNEQYF
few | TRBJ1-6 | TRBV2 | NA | TGTGCCAGCTCCCCTTCACCCCTCCACTTT | CASSPSPLHF
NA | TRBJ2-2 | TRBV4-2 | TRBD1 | TGTGCCAGCAGCCGCCAGGGACAGGCCGCGAACACCGGGGAGCTGTTTTTT | CASSRQGQAANTGELFF
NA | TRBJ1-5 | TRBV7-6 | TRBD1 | TGTGCCAGCAGCCCCCGTCCGAGGGGGCCTAATCAGCCCCAGCATTTT | CASSPRPRGPNQPQHF
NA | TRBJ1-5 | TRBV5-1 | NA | TGCGCCAGCAGCTTGGATGGGGGGAGGCCCCAGCATTTT | CASSLDGGRPQHF
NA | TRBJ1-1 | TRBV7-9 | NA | TGTGCCAGCAGCTTTTTCACTGAAGCTTTCTTT | CASSFFTEAFF
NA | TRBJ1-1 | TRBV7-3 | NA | TGTGCCAGCAGCCGGCAAGGGAACACTGAAGCTTTCTTT | CASSRQGNTEAFF
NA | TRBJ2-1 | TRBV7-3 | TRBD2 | TGTGCCAGCAGCCTCTTAGCGGGGGGGCCAAAGAATGAGCAGTTCTTC | CASSLLAGGPKNEQFF
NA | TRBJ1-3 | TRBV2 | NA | TGTGCCAGCAGTAGGGAGGTCGGGCCTGGAAACACCATATATTTT | CASSREVGPGNTIYF
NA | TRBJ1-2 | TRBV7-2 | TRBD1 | TGTGCCAGCAGCTTGGGCAGGGGGACCTATGGCTACACCTTC | CASSLGRGTYGYTF
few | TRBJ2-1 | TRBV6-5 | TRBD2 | TGTGCCAGCAGTTCGGGACTACACAATGAGCAGTTCTTC | CASSSGLHNEQFF
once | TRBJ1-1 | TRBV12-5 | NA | TGTGCTAGTGGTTTGACAGGGAGGGGGAACACTGAAGCTTTCTTT | CASGLTGRGNTEAFF
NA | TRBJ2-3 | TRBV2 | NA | TGTGCCAGCAGTCGTCGGGACGGGGGCAGCTCAGATACGCAGTATTTT | CASSRRDGGSSDTQYF
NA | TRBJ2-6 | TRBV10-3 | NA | TGTGCCATCAGAGATCCCTCTGGGGCCAACGTCCTGACTTTC | CAIRDPSGANVLTF
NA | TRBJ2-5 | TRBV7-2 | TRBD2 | TGTGCCAGCAGCATAACTAGCGGGATATCTGGGGAGACCCAGTACTTC | CASSITSGISGETQYF
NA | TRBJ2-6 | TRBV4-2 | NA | TGTGCCAGCAGCCAAGACTCCGGAGCTGGGGCCAACGTCCTGACTTTC | CASSQDSGAGANVLTF
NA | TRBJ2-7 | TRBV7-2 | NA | TGTGCCAGCAGTAGGGGGGCCCACTACGAGCAGTACTTC | CASSRGAHYEQYF
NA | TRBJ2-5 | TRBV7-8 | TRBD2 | TGTGCCAGCAGCCCCGGACTAGCGGGGGGGCCCGAGACCCAGTACTTC | CASSPGLAGGPETQYF
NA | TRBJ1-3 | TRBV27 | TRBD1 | TGTGCCAGCAGTTTATCTGGGGACAGGGCACCGGACACCATATATTTT | CASSLSGDRAPDTIYF
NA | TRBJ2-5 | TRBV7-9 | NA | TGTGCCAGCAGCTCAACAGGGTTGGGGGAGACCCAGTACTTC | CASSSTGLGETQYF
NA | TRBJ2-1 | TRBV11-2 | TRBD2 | TGTGCCAGCAGCTTTTCGGGGGGGCTGGGTGAGCAGTTCTTC | CASSFSGGLGEQFF
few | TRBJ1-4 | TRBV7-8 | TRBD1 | TGTGCCAGCAGCTCGGGACAGGGGGCAACTAATGAAAAACTGTTTTTT | CASSSGQGATNEKLFF
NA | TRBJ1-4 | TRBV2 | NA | TGTGCCAGCAGTGAAGGTTGGAGGGGGGGCGCGGCTAATGAAAAACTGTTTTTT | CASSEGWRGGAANEKLFF
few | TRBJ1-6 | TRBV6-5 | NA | TGTGCCAGCAGTTATAAGACGGCCAGCTATAATTCACCCCTCCACTTT | CASSYKTASYNSPLHF
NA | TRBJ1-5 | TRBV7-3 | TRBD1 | TGTGCCAGCAGCCCCCTCCCGGGACAGATGCATTATAGCAATCAGCCCCAGCATTTT | CASSPLPGQMHYSNQPQHF
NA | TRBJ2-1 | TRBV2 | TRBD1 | TGTGCCAGCAGCGGGACAGGGGTATCCTACAATGAGCAGTTCTTC | CASSGTGVSYNEQFF
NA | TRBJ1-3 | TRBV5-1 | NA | TGCGCCAGCAGACCCGACGGTCCTAGGGGAAACACCATATATTTT | CASRPDGPRGNTIYF
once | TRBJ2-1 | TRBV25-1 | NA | TGTGCCAGCAGTCCCGGGGGAGCCCGTAGCTGGGAGCAGTTCTTC | CASSPGGARSWEQFF
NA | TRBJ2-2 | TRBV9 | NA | TGTGCCAGCAGCGTCGGGGGGCGGGACACCGGGGAGCTGTTTTTT | CASSVGGRDTGELFF
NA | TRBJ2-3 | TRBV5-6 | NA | TGTGCCAGCAGCTCCAGGGGGGGGCCCCCCACAGATACGCAGTATTTT | CASSSRGGPPTDTQYF
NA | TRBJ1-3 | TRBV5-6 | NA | TGTGCCAGCAGCTTGGTGAGGGGTAGCTCTGGAAACACCATATATTTT | CASSLVRGSSGNTIYF
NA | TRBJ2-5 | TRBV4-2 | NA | TGTGCCAGCAGCCAAGATTACGGGACCCCGGGGGAGACCCAGTACTTC | CASSQDYGTPGETQYF
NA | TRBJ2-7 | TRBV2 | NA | TGTGCCAGCCGAATGGGACCGACGGCCGCCTACGAGCAGTACTTC | CASRMGPTAAYEQYF
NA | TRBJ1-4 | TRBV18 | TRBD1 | TGTGCCAGCTCACCTGGACAGGGGACTGAAAAACTGTTTTTT | CASSPGQGTEKLFF
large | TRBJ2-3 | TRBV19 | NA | TGTGCCAGTAGTATCGGGACAGATACGCAGTATTTT | CASSIGTDTQYF
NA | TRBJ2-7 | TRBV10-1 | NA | TGCGCCAGCAGTGAATTTAGTTTCGAGCAGTACTTC | CASSEFSFEQYF
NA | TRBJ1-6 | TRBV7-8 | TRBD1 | TGTGCCAGCAGCGCAAAGGACAGGCCTAGGGGTGGGGATTCACCCCTCCACTTT | CASSAKDRPRGGDSPLHF
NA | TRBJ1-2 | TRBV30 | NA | TGTGCCTGGAGTTCCGGGTTTATGGCGTTCGGCTACACCTTC | CAWSSGFMAFGYTF
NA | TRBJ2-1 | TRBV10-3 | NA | TGTGCCATCAGTGAGTCGAGCTATGAGCAGTTCTTC | CAISESSYEQFF
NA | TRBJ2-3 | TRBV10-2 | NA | TGCGCCAGCAGTCTACAGGGGGGGGCAGATACGCAGTATTTT | CASSLQGGADTQYF
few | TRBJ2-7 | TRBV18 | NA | TGTGCCAGCTCACCGATGGTGAGGGAGGACGAGCAGTACTTC | CASSPMVREDEQYF